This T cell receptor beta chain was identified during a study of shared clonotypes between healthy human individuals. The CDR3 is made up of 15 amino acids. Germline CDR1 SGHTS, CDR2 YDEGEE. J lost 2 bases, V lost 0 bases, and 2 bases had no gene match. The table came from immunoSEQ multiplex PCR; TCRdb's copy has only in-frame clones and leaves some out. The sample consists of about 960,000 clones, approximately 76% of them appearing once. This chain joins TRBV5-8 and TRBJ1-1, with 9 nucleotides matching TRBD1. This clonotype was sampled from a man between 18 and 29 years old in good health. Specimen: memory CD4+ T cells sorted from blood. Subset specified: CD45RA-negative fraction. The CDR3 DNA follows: TGTGCCAGCAGCTTGGTGGACAGGGGTAACACTGAAGCTTTCTTT. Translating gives CASSLVDRGNTEAFF.